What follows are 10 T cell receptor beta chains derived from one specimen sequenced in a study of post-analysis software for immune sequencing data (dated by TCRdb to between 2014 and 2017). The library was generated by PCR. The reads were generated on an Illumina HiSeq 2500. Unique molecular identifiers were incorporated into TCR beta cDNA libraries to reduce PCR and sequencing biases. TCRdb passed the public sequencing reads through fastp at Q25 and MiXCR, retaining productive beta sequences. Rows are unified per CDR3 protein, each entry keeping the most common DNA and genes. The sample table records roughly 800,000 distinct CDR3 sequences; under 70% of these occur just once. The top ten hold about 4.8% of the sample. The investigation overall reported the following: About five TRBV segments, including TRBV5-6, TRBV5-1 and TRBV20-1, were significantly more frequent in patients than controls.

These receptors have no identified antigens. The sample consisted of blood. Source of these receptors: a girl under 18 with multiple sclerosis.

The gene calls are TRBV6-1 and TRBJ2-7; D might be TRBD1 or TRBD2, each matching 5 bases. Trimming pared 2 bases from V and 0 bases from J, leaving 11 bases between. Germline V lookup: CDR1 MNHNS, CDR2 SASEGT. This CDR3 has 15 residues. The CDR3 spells CASSEPGPSSYEQYF. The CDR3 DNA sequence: TGTGCCAGCAGTGAACCGGGACCTAGCTCCTACGAGCAGTACTTC.

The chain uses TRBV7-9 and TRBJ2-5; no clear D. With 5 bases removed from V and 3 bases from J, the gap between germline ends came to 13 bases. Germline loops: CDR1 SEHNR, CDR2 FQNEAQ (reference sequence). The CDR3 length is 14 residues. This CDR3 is CASSAELREETQYF. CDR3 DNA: TGTGCCAGCAGCGCCGAGTTGAGAGAAGAGACCCAGTACTTC.

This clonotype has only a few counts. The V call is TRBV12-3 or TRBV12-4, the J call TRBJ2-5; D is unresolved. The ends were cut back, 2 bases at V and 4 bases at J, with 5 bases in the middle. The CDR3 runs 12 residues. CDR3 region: CASSLFRETQYF. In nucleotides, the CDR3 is TGTGCCAGCAGTTTATTTAGAGAGACCCAGTACTTC.

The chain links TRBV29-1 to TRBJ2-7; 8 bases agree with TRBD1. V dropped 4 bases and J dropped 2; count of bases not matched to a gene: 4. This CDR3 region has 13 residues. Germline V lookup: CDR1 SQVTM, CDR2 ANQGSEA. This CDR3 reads CSVVTGGPYEQYF. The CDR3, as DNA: TGCAGCGTTGTAACAGGGGGGCCCTACGAGCAGTACTTC.

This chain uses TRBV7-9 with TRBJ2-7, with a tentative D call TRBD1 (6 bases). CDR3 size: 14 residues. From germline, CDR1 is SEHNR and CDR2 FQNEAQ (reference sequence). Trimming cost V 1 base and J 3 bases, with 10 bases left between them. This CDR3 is CASSLGWDIYEQYF. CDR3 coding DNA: TGTGCCAGCAGCTTAGGGTGGGACATCTACGAGCAGTACTTC.

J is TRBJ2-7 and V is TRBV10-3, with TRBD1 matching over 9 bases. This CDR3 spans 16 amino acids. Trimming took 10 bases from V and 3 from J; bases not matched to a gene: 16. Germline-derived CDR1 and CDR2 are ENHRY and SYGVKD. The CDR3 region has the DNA TGTGCCACCGGCGTGGGGGGCCGACAGGGGGACTACGAGCAGTACTTC. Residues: CATGVGGRQGDYEQYF.

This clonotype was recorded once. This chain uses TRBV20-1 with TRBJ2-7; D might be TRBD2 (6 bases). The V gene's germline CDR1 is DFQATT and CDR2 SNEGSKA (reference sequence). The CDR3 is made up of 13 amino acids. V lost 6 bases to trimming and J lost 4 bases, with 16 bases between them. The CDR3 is CSAPMGGKYEQYF. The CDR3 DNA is TGCAGTGCCCCCATGGGCGGGAAGTACGAGCAGTACTTC.

CDR3 bases: TGCGCCAGCAGCACCGATGGGCGCCCACCTAGCACAGATACGCAGTATTTT. The encoded protein is CASSTDGRPPSTDTQYF. The chain recombines TRBV5-1 with TRBJ2-3; D is uncertain. Between the trimmed V and J ends, which lost 4 bases and 0 bases, there was a span of 18 bases. This CDR3 is built from 17 residues. CDR1 is SGHRS, CDR2 YFSETQ, per germline.

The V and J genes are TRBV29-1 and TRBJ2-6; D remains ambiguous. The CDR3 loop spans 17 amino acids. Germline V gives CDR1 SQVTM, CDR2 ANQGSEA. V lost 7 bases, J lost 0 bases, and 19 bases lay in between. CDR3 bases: TGCAGCGCCCTAACCGGACGACCGAGCTCTGGGGCCAACGTCCTGACTTTC. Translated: CSALTGRPSSGANVLTF.

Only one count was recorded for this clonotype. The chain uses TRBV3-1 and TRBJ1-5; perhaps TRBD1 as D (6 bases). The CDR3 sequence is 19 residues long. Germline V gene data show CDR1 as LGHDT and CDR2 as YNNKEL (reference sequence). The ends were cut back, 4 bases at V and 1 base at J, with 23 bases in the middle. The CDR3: CASSLMMGGEKESNQPQHF. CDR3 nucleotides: TGTGCCAGCAGCCTCATGATGGGGGGCGAGAAAGAAAGCAATCAGCCCCAGCATTTT.